The clone carrying this T cell receptor (beta chain) has only one observation. The data derive from a study of technical replicates of blood from several donors. Profiling relied on immunoSEQ multiplex PCR, and the TCRdb table lists in-frame clones only, not all of them. The repertoire holds under 90,000 clones, with 93% as singletons. Trimming stripped 5 bases from V and 4 bases from J, with 13 bases between. The CDR3 is 14 amino acids. Per germline, CDR1 MNHEY and CDR2 SVGAGI. The sample consisted of T cells isolated from PBMCs. The genes are TRBV6-5 and TRBJ2-3; D is possibly TRBD2 (6 bases). The TCR originated in a human donor in good health. This CDR3 is CASSPGLFADTQYF. The CDR3, as DNA: TGTGCCAGCAGTCCTGGACTATTTGCAGATACGCAGTATTTT.